A single TCR beta chain is shown here with its context. This sample is drawn from a study of T cells in Graves' hyperthyroidism and ophthalmopathy. Study context: Any treatment followed the collection of peripheral blood at initial diagnosis.

From RNA transcripts, TCR beta CDR3 regions were amplified. Researchers ran a first-round RT-PCR on the TCR CDR3 using the HTBI primer set. TCRdb re-derived calls from the multiplex PCR reads in MiXCR, one entry per CDR3 protein. The table lists hundreds of thousands of distinct CDR3 sequences, around 19% of them singletons. Patients showing uncontrolled infection, other autoimmune disease, pregnancy or lactation were ineligible. CDR1 is DFQATT and CDR2 is SNEGSKA in the germline V gene (reference sequence). V gave up 8 bases and J gave up 5 bases, with 16 bases separating them. This CDR3 has 13 residues.

This sequence originates from a woman aged 50 to 60 with Graves' hyperthyroidism that later progressed to Graves' ophthalmopathy. Sequencing was carried out using blood. The chain carries TRBV20-1 and TRBJ1-5, with D perhaps matching TRBD1 (6 bases). The CDR3 region is CSTGGGLDQPQHF. CDR3 DNA sequence: TGCAGTACGGGAGGGGGGTTAGATCAGCCCCAGCATTTT.